The source of this T cell receptor beta chain is a study of shared clonotypes between healthy human individuals. The CDR3 consists of 11 residues. CDR1 and CDR2 (germline): DFQATT, SNEGSKA (reference sequence). Trimming shortened V by 7 bases and J by 5 bases, and 9 bases separated the two germline ends. Deep-level assay runs were performed. Measured with immunoSEQ multiplex PCR; TCRdb has only the in-frame clones, and not every one. The sample consists of about 1.5 million clones, 95% to 99% of them appearing once. A remark on this clone: Its antigen is currently unknown.

Study-wide results and limits: Naive CD4 clonotype sharing across four donors was approximately 5%.

The study separated CD4+ cells into CD45RA+ naive and CD45RA-negative memory subsets. This sequence originates from a man aged 25 to 40 in good health. The rearrangement links TRBV20-1 to TRBJ2-1, with D hard to call. Sample: naive CD4+ T cells sorted from blood. The subset denotes: CD45RA+ positively selected. The DNA for the CDR3 is TGCAGTGTCACGACCGACAATGAGCAGTTCTTC. Translating gives CSVTTDNEQFF.